This TCR beta chain was obtained from a study of PD-1 blockade in classical Hodgkin lymphoma. General study findings and limits: Complete responders' diversity at baseline resembled that of newly diagnosed patients. There remain no defined causes for the repertoire differences, which possibly reflect disease activity or prior therapy. Researchers reported that CD4+ TCR diversity, though not CD8+, rose significantly by C4D1.

The time point: cycle 4 day 1 (C4D1), after about 6 weeks of nivolumab. Every patient had relapsed following autologous stem cell transplantation, and cohorts differed in brentuximab vedotin exposure. The study recorded best responses of complete response, partial response or progressive disease. For this clone: Its antigen is not identified.

Method: immunoSEQ multiplex PCR; TCRdb's copy keeps in-frame clones and lacks some. The sample contains tens of thousands of clones, roughly 70% of which appear only once. The source material was peripheral blood mononuclear cells (PBMCs), sampled before the fourth cycle of nivolumab. The sequence derives from a human donor with classical Hodgkin lymphoma.

The CDR3 loop is CASSSLGTSLDYEQYF. DNA of the CDR3: TGTGCCAGTAGTTCCTTGGGGACTAGTCTCGACTACGAGCAGTACTTC. The chain carries TRBV19 and TRBJ2-5, with TRBD2 identical over 8 bases. The J call could be wrong; TRBJ2-7 is a better fit for the DNA end. The CDR3 extends over 16 amino acids. Looked up from germline, CDR1 is LNHDA and CDR2 is SQIVND (reference sequence).